The 22 T cell receptor beta chains listed next were all sequenced from one sample in a study of beta chain features in type 1 diabetes. Reverse transcribing all isolated RNA meant expressed TCRB transcripts were sequenced. Profiling relied on immunoSEQ multiplex PCR, and the TCRdb table lists in-frame clones only, not all of them. The sample has about 320,000 clones, approximately 14% seen once. The sequencing input was central memory CD4+ T cells from blood. The receptor set was obtained from a man aged 25-45 years in good health.

This chain links TRBV6-5 with TRBJ2-4, with D possibly being TRBD2 (5 bases). V lost 6 bases and J lost 3, with 12 bases in between. CDR1 is MNHEY and CDR2 is SVGAGI in the germline V gene. There are 14 residues in the CDR3. This chain's CDR3 is CASSHVRDKNIQYF. The CDR3 nucleotides read TGTGCCAGCAGCCACGTCCGGGACAAAAACATTCAGTACTTC.

This clone has more than one count but fewer than ten. This chain uses TRBV4-2 with TRBJ1-1; D is unclear. Looked up from germline, CDR1 is LGHNA and CDR2 is YNFKEQ. The CDR3 covers 11 residues. The V end was cut by 5 bases, the J end by 7 bases, with 8 bases between. CDR3 DNA sequence: TGTGCCAGCAGCGCAACGCGTGAAGCTTTCTTT. Amino acids: CASSATREAFF.

The chain combines TRBV13 with TRBJ2-3; 8 bases line up with TRBD1. The CDR3 is 13 amino acids. V lost 6 bases to trimming and J lost 2 bases; unmatched junction nucleotides: 1. Germline V gene lookup returns CDR1 PRHDT and CDR2 FYEKMQ (reference sequence). For the CDR3, the DNA is TGTGCCAGCAGGGACAGGGCCACAGATACGCAGTATTTT. Translation: CASRDRATDTQYF.

This chain connects TRBV21-1 to TRBJ2-4. TRBV21-1 is noted as a pseudogene. CDR3 length: 18 amino acids. In DNA form, the CDR3 reads TGTGCCAGCAGCAAAGCGACCCCGGATAGGATAGCCAAAAACATTCAGTACTTC. This gives the protein CASSKATPDRIAKNIQYF.

V gene TRBV5-4 combines with J gene TRBJ2-1; unclear D gene. CDR3 length: 16 amino acids. Germline V gene data show CDR1 as SGHNT and CDR2 as YYREEE (reference sequence). Trimming pared 4 bases from V and 0 bases from J, leaving 14 bases between. This CDR3 reads CASSLWAVSSYNEQFF. CDR3 DNA: TGTGCCAGCAGCCTTTGGGCTGTGAGCTCCTACAATGAGCAGTTCTTC.

Regarding this clone: The same CDR3 also results from other DNA sequences found in this sample. The rearrangement joins TRBV18 to TRBJ1-1, with 8 bases that match TRBD1. The CDR3 consists of 13 residues. Germline V gene data show CDR1 as KGHSH and CDR2 as LQKENI. V was clipped by 6 bases and J by 5 bases; unmatched bases: 5. In DNA, the CDR3 is TGTGCCAGCTCCCCAGACAGGGGTACTGAAGCTTTCTTT. Its translation is CASSPDRGTEAFF.

V is TRBV21-1 and J is TRBJ1-4. TRBV21-1 is labeled a pseudogene. This CDR3 has 14 amino acids. The CDR3 is CASSKGGPNEKLFF. In nucleotides, the CDR3 is TGTGCCAGCAGCAAAGGCGGACCTAATGAAAAACTGTTTTTT.

The rearrangement links TRBV28 to TRBJ1-2; D perhaps matches TRBD1 (6 bases). The ends were cut back, 10 bases at V and 7 bases at J, with 19 bases in the middle. This CDR3 contains 13 residues. In germline, CDR1 is MDHEN, CDR2 SYDVKM. CDR3 sequence: CANQRRGASGYTF. CDR3 DNA: TGTGCCAACCAAAGGAGGGGGGCGAGTGGCTACACCTTC.

This sequence joins TRBV7-2 and TRBJ1-6; D uncertain. Germline assignment: CDR1 SGHTA and CDR2 FQGNSA. V lost 3 bases and J 14 bases, leaving 23 bases between the germline ends. The CDR3 contains 16 residues. The CDR3 reads CASSFSGGGPAGALHF. The CDR3 DNA sequence: TGTGCCAGCAGCTTCTCTGGAGGAGGGCCTGCTGGGGCCCTCCACTTT.

This clone has just a few counts. V and J are TRBV19 and TRBJ1-2; D perhaps matches TRBD1 (6 bases). Per germline, CDR1 LNHDA and CDR2 SQIVND (reference sequence). V lost 3 bases and J lost 4, with 18 bases in between. This CDR3 is 16 amino acids long. Written as DNA, the CDR3 is TGTGCCAGTAGTATGGACAGACTGCAACTTTCCTATGGCTACACCTTC. Encoded protein: CASSMDRLQLSYGYTF.

This clone was observed a handful of times. J is TRBJ1-5 and V is TRBV6-1; D uncertain. The CDR3 consists of 14 residues. Germline CDR1 MNHNS, CDR2 SASEGT. V was cut by 2 bases and J by 2 bases, with 7 bases left in between. The CDR3 loop reads CASSETLGNQPQHF. The CDR3 DNA sequence: TGTGCCAGCAGTGAAACCCTTGGCAATCAGCCCCAGCATTTT.

For this clone: At one end the junction does not follow the germline gene, possibly because of a read error. The sample holds other DNA sequences that translate to the same CDR3. The chain carries TRBV5-4 and TRBJ2-1; TRBD2 matches at 7 bases. Germline V gene data show CDR1 as SGHNT and CDR2 as YYREEE (reference sequence). The CDR3 runs to 12 residues. For the CDR3, the DNA is TGCGCCAGCAGTTCCTCCGGACTAGGCCTGTTCTTC. This translates into CASSSSGLGLFF.

The chain uses TRBV9 and TRBJ2-1; 8 bases map to TRBD2. Germline CDR1 and CDR2: SGDLS and YYNGEE. The ends lost 0 bases at V and 3 bases at J; junction bases unmatched: 2. CDR3 length: 15 amino acids. CDR3 protein: CASSVAAGGYNEQFF. CDR3 in DNA: TGTGCCAGCAGCGTAGCGGCGGGAGGCTACAATGAGCAGTTCTTC.

This clone was found a few times. The chain links TRBV7-8 to TRBJ2-1; maybe TRBD1 (6 bases). The CDR3 extends over 11 amino acids. Germline lookup yields CDR1 SGHVS and CDR2 FQNEAQ. Trimming pared 5 bases from V and 13 bases from J, leaving 12 bases between. In DNA, the CDR3 is TGTGCCAGCAGCGCCGGACAGTTACAGTTCTTC. As protein: CASSAGQLQFF.

The gene calls are TRBV5-4 and TRBJ2-1; D is unclear. V lost 0 bases, J lost 10 bases, and 14 bases lay in between. CDR3 size: 14 residues. From germline, CDR1 is SGHNT and CDR2 YYREEE (reference sequence). The CDR3 here is CASSLELLEPEQFF. For the CDR3, the DNA is TGTGCCAGCAGCTTGGAGTTACTGGAACCCGAGCAGTTCTTC.

This clone appeared many times. This chain joins TRBV23-1 and TRBJ1-1; unclear D gene. TRBV23-1 is an ORF for which the function is uncertain. There are 9 residues in the CDR3. Trimming cost V 4 bases and J 11 bases, with 5 bases left between them. Here the CDR3 DNA reads TGCGCCAGCAGTCTTGAGGCTTTCTTT. It codes for CASSLEAFF.

About this clone itself: In the same sample, other DNA sequences code for this CDR3. The rearrangement links TRBV29-1 to TRBJ1-2; D remains unclear. Trimming removed 7 bases from V and 6 bases from J, with 12 bases in between. Germline V gene lookup returns CDR1 SQVTM and CDR2 ANQGSEA. The CDR3 spans 11 residues. CDR3 sequence: CSARGSDGYTF. The CDR3 nucleotides read TGCAGCGCGAGAGGATCCGATGGCTACACCTTC.

The chain carries TRBV11-3 and TRBJ1-3, with 9 nucleotides matching TRBD1. The CDR3 spans 16 residues. V gave up 5 bases and J gave up 5 bases; unmatched junction bases: 10. Germline assignment: CDR1 SGHNT and CDR2 YENEEA. The CDR3 nucleotides read TGTGCCAGCAGCCCAGAGACAGGGGGAAGTAGAAACACCATATATTTT. As protein: CASSPETGGSRNTIYF.

This chain links TRBV21-1 with TRBJ2-3. TRBV21-1 is recorded as a pseudogene. The CDR3 has 17 residues. In nucleotides, the CDR3 is TGTGCCAGCAGCACGTTAACAAGGGACGGGTACACAGATACGCAGTATTTT. The encoded protein is CASSTLTRDGYTDTQYF.

This CDR3 reads CASAPQTGGYNEQFF. CDR3 in DNA: TGTGCCAGTGCCCCCCAGACAGGGGGCTACAATGAGCAGTTCTTC. V and J are TRBV19 and TRBJ2-1; TRBD1 aligns across 9 bases. CDR1 is LNHDA and CDR2 is SQIVND in the germline V gene (reference sequence). After removal of 8 bases from V and 3 bases from J, the junction contained 8 bases not matched to a gene. The CDR3 extends over 15 amino acids.

The chain employs TRBV21-1 and TRBJ2-7; TRBD1, the table's D call, was not compared with the DNA. TRBV21-1 is given as a pseudogene. This CDR3 contains 15 residues. CDR3 DNA sequence: TGTGCCAGCAGCTTTTCCCGTACTGGGGCGTACGAGCAGTACGTC. Encoded protein: CASSFSRTGAYEQYV.

The V gene is TRBV4-3, the J gene TRBJ1-1; the D is unclear. From germline, CDR1 is LGHNA and CDR2 YSLEER. Deletions cut 1 base from V and 3 bases from J, with 12 bases between. The CDR3 runs to 15 residues. CDR3 bases: TGCGCCAGCAGCCAAGCTAGAGGGTGGGACACTGAAGCTTTCTTT. This gives the protein CASSQARGWDTEAFF.